These T cell receptor beta chains were read from a single sample in a study of early T cells in non-severe SARS-CoV-2 infection. TCRdb fed the 5' RACE reads into MiXCR, producing one record per CDR3 protein. The data show approximately 15,000 distinct CDR3 sequences, around 5.8% seen once. The specimen was whole blood, collected at baseline. Every receptor here comes from an adult who was a healthcare worker with PCR-confirmed SARS-CoV-2 infection or an uninfected control (not recorded which). CDR3s include the opening cysteine and the closing phenylalanine or tryptophan. A D gene is named only where the DNA matches it firmly. The size field is filled for only some rows; it gives once, few, many or a size class.

V,D,size,J,DNA,CDR3
TRBV14,-,-,TRBJ2-7,TGTGCCAGCAGCCCTCAGAGGTGGGGACCTAGATGGGAGCAGTACTTC,CASSPQRWGPRWEQYF
TRBV6-5,TRBD1,many,TRBJ2-1,TGTGCCAGCAGTCCCGGACAGGGAATTTCCTCTAATGAGCAGTTCTTC,CASSPGQGISSNEQFF
TRBV3-1,-,many,TRBJ1-2,TGTGCCAGCAGCCAAGAGGGGCGCGTCTATGGCTACACCTTC,CASSQEGRVYGYTF
TRBV18,-,many,TRBJ1-1,TGTGCCAGCTCACCCCAAGGGAGCATGAACACTGAAGCTTTCTTT,CASSPQGSMNTEAFF
TRBV3-1,-,medium-sized,TRBJ1-4,TGTGCCAGCAGCCAATTCAGCCTCAGAGAGGAAAAACTGTTTTTT,CASSQFSLREEKLFF
TRBV5-1,TRBD1,many,TRBJ1-2,TGCGCCAGCAGCGGATGGGACAGGGGAGGGTATGGCTACACCTTC,CASSGWDRGGYGYTF
TRBV12-5,TRBD1,many,TRBJ1-6,TGTGCTAGTGTCTCGGGACAGGGGGCTGGAGCACCCCTCCACTTT,CASVSGQGAGAPLHF
TRBV20-1,TRBD1,-,TRBJ1-6,TGCAGTGCTAGAGGACAGGGGGCGGTTAATTCACCCCTCCACTTT,CSARGQGAVNSPLHF
TRBV27,TRBD1,few,TRBJ1-2,TGTGCCAGCAGTTCACCGTCAAGACAGGGGCAATTGGTCTATGGCTACACCTTC,CASSSPSRQGQLVYGYTF
TRBV5-1,-,many,TRBJ2-1,TGCGCCAGCAGCTTGGGCGTAGGGCGGGTCAATGAGCAGTTCTTC,CASSLGVGRVNEQFF
TRBV6-6,-,many,TRBJ1-1,TGTGCCAGCAGTTACACGGGGCCCGAAGCTTTCTTT,CASSYTGPEAFF
TRBV7-6,-,many,TRBJ1-1,TGTGCCAGCAGCACAGGGACGGAAGCTTTCTTT,CASSTGTEAFF
TRBV19,-,many,TRBJ2-7,TGTGCCAGTAGTATACCAGGGAGGAAGCAGTACTTC,CASSIPGRKQYF
TRBV5-1,TRBD1,many,TRBJ2-1,TGCGCCAGCAGCCCACAGGGGGTATCCTACAATGAGCAGTTCTTC,CASSPQGVSYNEQFF
TRBV27,-,many,TRBJ2-7,TGTGCCAGCAGTTTAACGCAGGGAGGCTCCTACGAGCAGTACTTC,CASSLTQGGSYEQYF
TRBV6-5,-,few,TRBJ1-5,TGTGCCAGCAGTTACAGGTCAGGCAATCAGCCCCAGCATTTT,CASSYRSGNQPQHF
TRBV5-6,-,many,TRBJ1-2,TGTGCCAGCAGCGTTTCAGGGGTCGGCTACACCTTC,CASSVSGVGYTF
TRBV2,-,-,TRBJ2-7,TGTGCCAGCAGAAGACCCCGGGACCGCGGGCGAGGATCCTACGAGCAGTACTTC,CASRRPRDRGRGSYEQYF